Sequencing of this T cell receptor (beta chain) was carried out in a study of blood T cell repertoires in COVID-19. Germline values: CDR1 LGHNT, CDR2 FRNRAP. This CDR3 is built from 12 residues. V was pared by 0 bases and J by 8 bases, with 7 bases between. Sequenced by immunoSEQ multiplex PCR; TCRdb stores in-frame clones only, minus some. This table holds some 24,000 clones, about 89% found once. The sequence was obtained from a man in his 70s with COVID-19, enrolled during active disease. Sequences were obtained from peripheral blood. This chain uses TRBV12-5 with TRBJ1-1; D not resolved. The CDR3 sequence is CASGLVRGEAFF. DNA of the CDR3: TGTGCTAGTGGTTTGGTCCGGGGAGAAGCTTTCTTT.